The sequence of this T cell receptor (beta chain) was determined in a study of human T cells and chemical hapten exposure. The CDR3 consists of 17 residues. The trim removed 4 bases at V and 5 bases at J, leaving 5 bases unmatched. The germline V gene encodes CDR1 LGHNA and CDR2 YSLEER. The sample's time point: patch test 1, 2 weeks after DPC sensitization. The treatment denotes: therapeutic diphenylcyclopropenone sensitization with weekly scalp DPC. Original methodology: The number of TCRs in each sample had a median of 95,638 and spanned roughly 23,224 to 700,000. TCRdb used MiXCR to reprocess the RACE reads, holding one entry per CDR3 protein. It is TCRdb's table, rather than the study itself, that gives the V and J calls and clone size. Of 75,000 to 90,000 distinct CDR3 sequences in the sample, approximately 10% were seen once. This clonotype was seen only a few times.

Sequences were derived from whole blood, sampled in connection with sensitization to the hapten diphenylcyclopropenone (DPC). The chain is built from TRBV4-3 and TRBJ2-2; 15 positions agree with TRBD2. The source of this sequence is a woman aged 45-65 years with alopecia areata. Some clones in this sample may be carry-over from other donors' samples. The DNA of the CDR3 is TGCGCCAGCAGCCTCAACGGACTAGCGGGAGGGACCGGGGAGCTGTTTTTT. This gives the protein CASSLNGLAGGTGELFF.